This T cell receptor (beta chain) was captured by sequencing in a study of blood T cell repertoires in COVID-19. Clones were sequenced by immunoSEQ multiplex PCR, and TCRdb holds only the in-frame ones, with some missing. The table records approximately 250,000 clones, around 84% of them present only once. Germline V gene data show CDR1 as MNHEY and CDR2 as SVGAGI. The CDR3 is 15 residues long. Trimming left V 2 bases short and J 4 bases short, with 14 bases between. The material sequenced was peripheral blood. The clonotype comes from a man aged 35 to 55 with acute or convalescent COVID-19. The rearrangement uses TRBV6-5 and TRBJ1-2; a possible D gene is TRBD1 (6 bases). The CDR3 sequence is CASSYLVDRSYGYTF. In DNA, the CDR3 is TGTGCCAGCAGTTACCTAGTTGACAGGAGCTATGGCTACACCTTC.